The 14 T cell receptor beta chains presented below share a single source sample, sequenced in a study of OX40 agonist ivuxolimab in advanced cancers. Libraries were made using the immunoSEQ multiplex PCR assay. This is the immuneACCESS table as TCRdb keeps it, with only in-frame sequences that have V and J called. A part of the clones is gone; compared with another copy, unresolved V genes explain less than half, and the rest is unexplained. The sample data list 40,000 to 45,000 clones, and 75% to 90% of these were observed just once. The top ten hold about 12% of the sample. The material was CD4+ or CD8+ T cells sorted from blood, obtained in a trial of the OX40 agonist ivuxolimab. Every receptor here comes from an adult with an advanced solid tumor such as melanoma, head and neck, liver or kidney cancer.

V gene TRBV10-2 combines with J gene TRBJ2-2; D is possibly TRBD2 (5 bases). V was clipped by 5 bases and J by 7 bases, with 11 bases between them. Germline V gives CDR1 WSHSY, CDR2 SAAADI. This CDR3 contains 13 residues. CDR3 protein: CASSSLRGGELFF. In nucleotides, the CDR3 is TGCGCCAGCAGTTCCCTTCGGGGCGGGGAGCTGTTTTTT.

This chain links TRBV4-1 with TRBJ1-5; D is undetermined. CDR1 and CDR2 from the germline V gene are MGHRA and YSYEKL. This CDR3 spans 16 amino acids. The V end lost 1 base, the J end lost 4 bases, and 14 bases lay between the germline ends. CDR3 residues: CASSQGLGVKNQPQHF. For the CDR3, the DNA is TGCGCCAGCAGCCAAGGATTAGGAGTGAAAAATCAGCCCCAGCATTTT.

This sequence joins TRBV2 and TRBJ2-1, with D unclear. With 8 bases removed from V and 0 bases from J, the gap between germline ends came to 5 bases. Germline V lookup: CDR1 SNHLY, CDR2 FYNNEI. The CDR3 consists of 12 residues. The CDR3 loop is CASFSSYNEQFF. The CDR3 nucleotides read TGTGCCAGCTTTAGCTCCTACAATGAGCAGTTCTTC.

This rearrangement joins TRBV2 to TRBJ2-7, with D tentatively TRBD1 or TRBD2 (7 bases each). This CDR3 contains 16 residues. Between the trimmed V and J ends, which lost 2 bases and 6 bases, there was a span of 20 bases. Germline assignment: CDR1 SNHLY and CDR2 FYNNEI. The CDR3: CASSEWARGGGGEQYF. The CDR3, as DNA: TGTGCCAGCAGTGAATGGGCCAGGGGAGGGGGCGGCGAGCAGTACTTC.

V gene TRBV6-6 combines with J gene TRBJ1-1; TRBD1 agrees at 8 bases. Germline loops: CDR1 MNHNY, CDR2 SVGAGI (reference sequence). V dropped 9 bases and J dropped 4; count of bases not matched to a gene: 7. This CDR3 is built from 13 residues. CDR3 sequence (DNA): TGTGCCAGTTCGGACAGGGTTGGCACTGAAGCTTTCTTT. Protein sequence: CASSDRVGTEAFF.

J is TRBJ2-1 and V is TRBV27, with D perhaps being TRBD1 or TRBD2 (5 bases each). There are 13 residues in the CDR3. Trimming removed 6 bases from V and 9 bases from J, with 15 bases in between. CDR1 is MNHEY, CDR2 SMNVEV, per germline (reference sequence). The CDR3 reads CASRLAGTGEQFF. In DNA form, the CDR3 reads TGTGCCAGCAGGCTGGCAGGGACCGGTGAGCAGTTCTTC.

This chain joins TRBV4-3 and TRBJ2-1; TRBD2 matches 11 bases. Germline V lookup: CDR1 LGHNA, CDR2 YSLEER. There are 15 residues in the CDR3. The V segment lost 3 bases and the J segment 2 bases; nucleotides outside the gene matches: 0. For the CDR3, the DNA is TGCGCCAGCAGCCAGGGACTAGCGGCCTACAATGAGCAGTTCTTC. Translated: CASSQGLAAYNEQFF.

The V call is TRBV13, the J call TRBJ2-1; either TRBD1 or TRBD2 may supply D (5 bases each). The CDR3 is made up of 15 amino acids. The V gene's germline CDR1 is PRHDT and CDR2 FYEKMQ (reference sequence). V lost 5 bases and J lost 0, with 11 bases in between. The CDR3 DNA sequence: TGTGCCAGCAGCCCAGGGAGAAGCTCCTACAATGAGCAGTTCTTC. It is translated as CASSPGRSSYNEQFF.

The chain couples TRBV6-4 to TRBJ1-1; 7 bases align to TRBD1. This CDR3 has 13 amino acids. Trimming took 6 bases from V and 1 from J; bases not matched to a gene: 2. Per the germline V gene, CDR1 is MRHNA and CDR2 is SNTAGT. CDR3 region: CASRGDRNTEAFF. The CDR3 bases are TGTGCCAGCAGGGGGGACAGGAACACTGAAGCTTTCTTT.

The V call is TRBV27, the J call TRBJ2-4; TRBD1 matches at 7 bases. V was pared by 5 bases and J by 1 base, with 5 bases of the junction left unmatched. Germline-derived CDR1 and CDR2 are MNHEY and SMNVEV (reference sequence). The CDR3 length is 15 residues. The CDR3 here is CASSLLGGAKNIQYF. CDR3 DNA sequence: TGTGCCAGCAGTCTCCTAGGGGGCGCCAAAAACATTCAGTACTTC.

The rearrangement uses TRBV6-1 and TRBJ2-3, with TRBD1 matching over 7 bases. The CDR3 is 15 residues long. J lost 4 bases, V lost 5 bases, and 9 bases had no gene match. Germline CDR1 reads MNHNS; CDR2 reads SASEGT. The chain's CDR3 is CASSMTGMSADTQYF. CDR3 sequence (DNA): TGTGCCAGCAGTATGACAGGGATGAGTGCAGATACGCAGTATTTT.

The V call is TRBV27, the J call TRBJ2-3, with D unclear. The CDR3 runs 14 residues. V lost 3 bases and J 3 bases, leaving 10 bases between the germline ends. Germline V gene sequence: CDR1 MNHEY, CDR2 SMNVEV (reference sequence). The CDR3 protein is CASSFGVVTDTQYF. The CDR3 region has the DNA TGTGCCAGCAGTTTCGGAGTGGTGACAGATACGCAGTATTTT.

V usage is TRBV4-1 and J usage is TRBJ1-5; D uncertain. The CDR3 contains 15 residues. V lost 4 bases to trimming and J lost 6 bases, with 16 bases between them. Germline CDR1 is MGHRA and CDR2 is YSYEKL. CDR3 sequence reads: CASSRGPEGIQPQHF. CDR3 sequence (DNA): TGCGCCAGCAGCCGCGGACCCGAGGGAATTCAGCCCCAGCATTTT.

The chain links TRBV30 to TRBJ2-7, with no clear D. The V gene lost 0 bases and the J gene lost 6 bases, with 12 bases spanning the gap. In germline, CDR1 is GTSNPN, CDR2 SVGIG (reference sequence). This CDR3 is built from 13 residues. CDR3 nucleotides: TGTGCCTGGAGTGTATTGATGTCTTCCGAGCAGTACTTC. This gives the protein CAWSVLMSSEQYF.